This TCR beta chain was obtained from a study of blood T cell repertoires in COVID-19. Study in general: T cells, B-cell-depleted T cells, or PBMCs provided the cDNA or gDNA that served as material.

In its sample, this clone was seen once. Sequencing was performed with immunoSEQ multiplex PCR; in TCRdb, only in-frame clones are kept and a portion is missing. This table holds 100,000 to 150,000 clones, about 93% found once. Enrolment of Seattle patients took place during active infection, and they were followed longitudinally. The CDR3 contains 17 residues. Germline CDR1 MNHEY, CDR2 SMNVEV (reference sequence). The V gene end was trimmed by 6 bases and the J gene end by 5 bases; junction bases not matched to a gene: 15. The sample comprised peripheral blood. V and J are TRBV27 and TRBJ2-1, with 8 nucleotides matching TRBD1. The TCR originated in a man aged 45 to 65 with COVID-19, enrolled during active disease. CDR3 nucleotide sequence: TGTGCCAGCAGCCGGACAGGGCCCCTGTTAACCGACAATGAGCAGTTCTTC. Protein: CASSRTGPLLTDNEQFF.